These T cell receptor beta chains were read from a single sample in a study of vaccination effects on CD4 cells after COVID-19. For these receptors, no antigen is known. The method was immunoSEQ multiplex PCR; TCRdb's version includes in-frame clones alone and lacks a portion of them. The sample contains tens of thousands of clones, roughly three quarters of which appear only once. Source: CD4+ T cells from PBMCs cultured without peptide, taken before COVID-19 vaccination. These receptors all come from a human donor who had a prior SARS-CoV-2 infection. Each CDR3 is given without its conserved first and last residue. A D gene is named only where the DNA matches it firmly.

D gene: -
V gene: TRBV5-4
J gene: TRBJ2-7
CDR3 length: 13
CDR3 protein: ASSEVNKGGYEQY

D gene: -
V gene: TRBV5-4
J gene: TRBJ1-6
CDR3 length: 11
CDR3 protein: ASSFDYNSPLH

D gene: TRBD2
V gene: TRBV15
J gene: TRBJ2-1
CDR3 length: 15
CDR3 protein: ATSRDPPSGGYNEQF

D gene: -
V gene: TRBV7-2
J gene: TRBJ1-3
CDR3 length: 15
CDR3 protein: ASSWRPQGLGGNTIY

D gene: -
V gene: TRBV9
J gene: TRBJ2-1
CDR3 length: 13
CDR3 protein: ASSGLRDSYNEQF

D gene: -
V gene: TRBV7-8
J gene: TRBJ2-2
CDR3 length: 10
CDR3 protein: ASSLRSGELF

D gene: TRBD1
V gene: TRBV9
J gene: TRBJ2-7
CDR3 length: 14
CDR3 protein: ASSVVGTGLIYEQY

D gene: TRBD1
V gene: TRBV5-1
J gene: TRBJ1-1
CDR3 length: 16
CDR3 protein: ASSSLPPQGAYQTEAF

D gene: -
V gene: TRBV27
J gene: TRBJ1-2
CDR3 length: 12
CDR3 protein: ASSFQTESYGYT

D gene: -
V gene: TRBV5-1
J gene: TRBJ2-7
CDR3 length: 12
CDR3 protein: ASSSAGDMHEQY

D gene: TRBD1
V gene: TRBV25-1
J gene: TRBJ2-7
CDR3 length: 12
CDR3 protein: ASTATGQSYEQY

D gene: -
V gene: TRBV18
J gene: TRBJ2-5
CDR3 length: 13
CDR3 protein: ASSPFSGGKETQY

D gene: -
V gene: TRBV5-6
J gene: TRBJ2-7
CDR3 length: 12
CDR3 protein: ASTFRDRPYEQY

D gene: -
V gene: TRBV27
J gene: TRBJ1-5
CDR3 length: 14
CDR3 protein: ASSQTSGDSNQPQH

D gene: -
V gene: TRBV3-1/TRBV3-2
J gene: TRBJ2-1
CDR3 length: 14
CDR3 protein: ASSQDVGGTYNEQF